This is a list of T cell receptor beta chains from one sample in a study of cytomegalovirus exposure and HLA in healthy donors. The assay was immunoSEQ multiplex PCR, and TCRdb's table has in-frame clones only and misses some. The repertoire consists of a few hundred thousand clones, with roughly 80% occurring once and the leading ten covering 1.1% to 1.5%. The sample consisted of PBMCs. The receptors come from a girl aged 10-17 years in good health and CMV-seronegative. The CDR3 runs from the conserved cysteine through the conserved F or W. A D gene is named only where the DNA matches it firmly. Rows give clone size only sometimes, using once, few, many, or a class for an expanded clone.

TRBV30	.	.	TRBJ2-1	CAWHLPFGSAYNEQFF	TGTGCCTGGCATTTACCATTCGGGAGTGCCTACAATGAGCAGTTCTTC
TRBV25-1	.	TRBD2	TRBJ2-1	CASSVRSGVNKQFF	TGTGCCAGCAGTGTCCGTAGCGGGGTAAATAAGCAGTTCTTC
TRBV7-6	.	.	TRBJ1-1	CASSFPYEGAFF	TGTGCCAGCAGCTTCCCCTACGAGGGAGCTTTCTTT
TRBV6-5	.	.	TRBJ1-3	CASRGNTIYF	TGTGCCAGCCGTGGAAACACCATATATTTT
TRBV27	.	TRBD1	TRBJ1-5	CASSPRQGGAVDQPQHF	TGTGCCAGCAGCCCCAGACAGGGGGGCGCCGTGGATCAGCCCCAGCATTTT
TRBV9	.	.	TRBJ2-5	CASSVMGGVQETQYF	TGTGCCAGCAGCGTCATGGGAGGAGTCCAAGAGACCCAGTACTTC
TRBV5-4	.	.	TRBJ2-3	CASSFWGGAKDTQYF	TGTGCCAGCAGCTTCTGGGGGGGGGCAAAAGATACGCAGTATTTT
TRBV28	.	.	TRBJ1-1	CASRRGMDTPLNTEAFF	TGTGCCAGCAGAAGGGGGATGGACACCCCCCTGAACACTGAAGCTTTCTTT
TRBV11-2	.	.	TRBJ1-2	CASSLVPPSVVGTLTF	TGTGCCAGCAGCTTAGTCCCCCCTAGCGTAGTGGGGACCCTCACCTTC
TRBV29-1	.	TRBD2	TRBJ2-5	CSVGQRGDQETQYF	TGCAGCGTTGGTCAGCGGGGGGACCAAGAGACCCAGTACTTC
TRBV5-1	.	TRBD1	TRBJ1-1	CASSYRGSDTEAFF	TGCGCCAGCAGTTACAGGGGGTCGGACACTGAAGCTTTCTTT
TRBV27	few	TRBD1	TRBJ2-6	CASSGTASGANVLTF	TGTGCCAGCAGTGGGACAGCCTCTGGGGCCAACGTCCTGACTTTC
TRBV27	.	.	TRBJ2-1	CASRLGRSYNEQFF	TGTGCCAGCCGCCTTGGCCGCTCCTACAATGAGCAGTTCTTC
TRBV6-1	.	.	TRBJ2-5	CASSGITQGVTQYF	TGTGCCAGCAGTGGCATAACACAGGGCGTGACCCAGTACTTC
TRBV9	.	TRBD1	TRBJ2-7	CASSVQGEYEQYF	TGTGCCAGCAGCGTACAGGGGGAATACGAGCAGTACTTC
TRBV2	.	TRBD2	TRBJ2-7	CASWRSGRPRSPEQYF	TGTGCCAGCTGGCGGAGCGGGAGGCCCCGATCCCCCGAGCAGTACTTC
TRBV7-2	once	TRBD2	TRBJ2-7	CASSYRTSGDYSYEQYF	TGTGCCAGCAGCTACCGGACTAGCGGGGATTATTCTTACGAGCAGTACTTC
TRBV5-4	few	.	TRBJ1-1	CASSPAGTEAFF	TGTGCCAGCAGCCCCGCGGGCACTGAAGCTTTCTTT
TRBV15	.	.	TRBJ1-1	CATTTTGFTEAFF	TGTGCCACCACCACTACAGGTTTCACTGAAGCTTTCTTT
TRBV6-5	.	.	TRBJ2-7	CASSYSSGFDYEQYF	TGTGCCAGCAGTTACTCTTCAGGGTTTGACTACGAGCAGTACTTC
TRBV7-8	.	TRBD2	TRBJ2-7	CASSPSGGPYEQYF	TGTGCCAGCAGCCCGAGCGGGGGCCCCTACGAGCAGTACTTC
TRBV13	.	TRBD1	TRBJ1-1	CASSLGRGPGGGTEAFF	TGTGCCAGCAGCTTGGGCAGGGGGCCGGGCGGCGGCACTGAAGCTTTCTTT
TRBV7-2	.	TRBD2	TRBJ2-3	CASSRAGEDTQYF	TGTGCCAGCAGTCGAGCGGGGGAGGATACGCAGTATTTT
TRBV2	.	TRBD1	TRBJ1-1	CASSGQGRTEAFF	TGTGCCAGCAGTGGACAGGGCAGGACTGAAGCTTTCTTT
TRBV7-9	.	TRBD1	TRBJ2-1	CAGGQEDNEQFF	TGTGCCGGAGGACAGGAAGACAATGAGCAGTTCTTC
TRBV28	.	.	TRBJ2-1	CASSPGGWGRNEQFF	TGTGCCAGCAGCCCTGGGGGGTGGGGACGCAATGAGCAGTTCTTC
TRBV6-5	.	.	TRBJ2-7	CASGRESGEQYF	TGTGCCAGCGGGCGGGAATCGGGAGAGCAGTACTTC
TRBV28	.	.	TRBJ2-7	CASSRSRGSYEQYF	TGTGCCAGCAGTAGGAGCAGGGGATCCTACGAGCAGTACTTC
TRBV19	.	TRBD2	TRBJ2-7	CASSPGGATYEQYF	TGTGCCAGTAGCCCGGGGGGGGCAACTTACGAGCAGTACTTC
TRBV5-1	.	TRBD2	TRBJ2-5	CASRRTSGYKETQYF	TGCGCCAGCCGCCGAACTAGCGGCTACAAAGAGACCCAGTACTTC
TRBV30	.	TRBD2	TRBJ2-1	CAWSNAGGAIRFF	TGTGCCTGGAGCAATGCCGGGGGGGCAATTCGGTTCTTC
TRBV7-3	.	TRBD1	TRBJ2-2	CASGHRGAGELFF	TGTGCCAGCGGGCACAGGGGCGCCGGGGAGCTGTTTTTT
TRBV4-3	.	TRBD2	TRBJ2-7	CASSQGTSGGYEQYF	TGCGCCAGCAGCCAAGGTACTAGCGGGGGGTACGAGCAGTACTTC
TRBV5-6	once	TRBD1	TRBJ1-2	CASSLVRDSSTNYGYTF	TGTGCCAGCAGCTTGGTAAGGGACAGCTCCACTAACTATGGCTACACCTTC
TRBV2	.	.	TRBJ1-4	CASSEYRSNEKLFF	TGTGCCAGCAGTGAGTACAGGTCTAATGAAAAACTGTTTTTT
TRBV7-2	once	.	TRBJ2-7	CASSLEALAPHEQYF	TGTGCCAGCAGCTTAGAGGCCCTAGCGCCTCACGAGCAGTACTTC
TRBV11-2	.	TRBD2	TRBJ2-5	CASSLQAGLAGGPRETQYF	TGTGCCAGCAGCTTACAAGCGGGACTAGCGGGGGGGCCGCGGGAGACCCAGTACTTC